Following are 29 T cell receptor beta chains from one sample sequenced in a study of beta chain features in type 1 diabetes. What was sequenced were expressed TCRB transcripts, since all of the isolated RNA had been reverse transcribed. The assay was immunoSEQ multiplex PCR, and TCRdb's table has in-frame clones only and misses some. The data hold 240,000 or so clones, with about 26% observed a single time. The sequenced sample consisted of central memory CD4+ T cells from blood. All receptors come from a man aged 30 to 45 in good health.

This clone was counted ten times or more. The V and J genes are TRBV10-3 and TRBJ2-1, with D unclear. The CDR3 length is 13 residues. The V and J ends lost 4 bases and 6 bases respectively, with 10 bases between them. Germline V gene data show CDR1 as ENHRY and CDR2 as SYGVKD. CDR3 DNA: TGTGCCATCAGTGTTGAGAGCTTCAATGAGCAGTTCTTC. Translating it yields CAISVESFNEQFF.

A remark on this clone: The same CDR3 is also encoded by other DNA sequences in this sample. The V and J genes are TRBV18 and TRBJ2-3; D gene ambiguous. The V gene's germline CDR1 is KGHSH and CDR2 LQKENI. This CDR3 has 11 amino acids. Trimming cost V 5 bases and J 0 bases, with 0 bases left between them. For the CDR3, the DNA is TGTGCCAGCTCAAGCACAGATACGCAGTATTTT. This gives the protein CASSSTDTQYF. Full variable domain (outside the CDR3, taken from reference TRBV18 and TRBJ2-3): NAGVMQNPRHLVRRRGQEARLRCSPMKGHSHVYWYRQLPEEGLKFMVYLQKENIIDESGMPKERFSAEFPKEGPSILRIQQVVRGDSAAYFCASSSTDTQYFGPGTRLTVL.

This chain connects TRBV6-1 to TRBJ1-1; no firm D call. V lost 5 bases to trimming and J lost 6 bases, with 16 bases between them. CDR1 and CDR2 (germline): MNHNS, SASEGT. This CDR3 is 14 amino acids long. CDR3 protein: CASSPRGSRAEAFF. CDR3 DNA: TGTGCCAGCAGTCCCCGGGGAAGTCGGGCTGAAGCTTTCTTT.

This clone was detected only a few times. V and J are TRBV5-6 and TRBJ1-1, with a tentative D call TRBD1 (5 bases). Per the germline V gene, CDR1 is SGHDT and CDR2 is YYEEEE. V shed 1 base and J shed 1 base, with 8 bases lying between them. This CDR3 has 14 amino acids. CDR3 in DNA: TGTGCCAGCAGCTTGCGCGGGACGAACACTGAAGCTTTCTTT. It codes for CASSLRGTNTEAFF.

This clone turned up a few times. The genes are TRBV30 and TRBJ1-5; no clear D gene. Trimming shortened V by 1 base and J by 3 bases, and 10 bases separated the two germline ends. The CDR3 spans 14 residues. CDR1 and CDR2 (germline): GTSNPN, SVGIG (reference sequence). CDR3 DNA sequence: TGTGCCTGGAGTGCCCCGAACGCCAATCAGCCCCAGCATTTT. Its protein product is CAWSAPNANQPQHF.

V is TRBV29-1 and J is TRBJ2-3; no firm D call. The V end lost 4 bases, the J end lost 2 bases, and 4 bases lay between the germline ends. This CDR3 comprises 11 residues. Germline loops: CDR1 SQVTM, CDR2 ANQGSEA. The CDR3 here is CSVGPTDTQYF. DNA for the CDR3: TGCAGCGTTGGTCCCACAGATACGCAGTATTTT.

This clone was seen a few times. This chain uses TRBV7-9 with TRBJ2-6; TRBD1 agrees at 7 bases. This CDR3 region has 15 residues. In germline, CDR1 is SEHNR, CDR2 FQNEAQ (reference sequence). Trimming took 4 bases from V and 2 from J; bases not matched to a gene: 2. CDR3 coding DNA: TGTGCCAGCAGCTCCCAGGGGGCTGGGGCCAACGTCCTGACTTTC. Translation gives CASSSQGAGANVLTF.

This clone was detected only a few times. The CDR3 loop reads CATDDSSYEQYF. In nucleotides, the CDR3 is TGTGCCACAGACGACAGCTCCTACGAGCAGTACTTC. The rearrangement uses TRBV28 and TRBJ2-7; the D gene is possibly TRBD1 (5 bases). Germline CDR1 and CDR2: MDHEN and SYDVKM. The CDR3 is 12 amino acids. V was cut by 10 bases and J by 0 bases, with 10 bases left in between.

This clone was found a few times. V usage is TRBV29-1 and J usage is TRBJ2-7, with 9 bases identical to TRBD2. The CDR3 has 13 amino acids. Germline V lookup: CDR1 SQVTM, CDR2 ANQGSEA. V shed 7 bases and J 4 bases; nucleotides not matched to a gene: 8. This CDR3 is CSAKGLAGYEQYF. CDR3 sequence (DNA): TGCAGCGCCAAGGGACTAGCCGGATACGAGCAGTACTTC.

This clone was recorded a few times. CDR3 bases: TGTGCCAGCAACCACGGGGGGTTCGACAATGAGCAGTTCTTC. It translates to CASNHGGFDNEQFF. The chain carries TRBV11-2 and TRBJ2-1, with TRBD2 identical over 7 bases. From germline, CDR1 is SGHAT and CDR2 FQNNGV. CDR3 length: 14 amino acids. J gave up 5 bases and V 7 bases, and 8 bases lay outside the gene matches.

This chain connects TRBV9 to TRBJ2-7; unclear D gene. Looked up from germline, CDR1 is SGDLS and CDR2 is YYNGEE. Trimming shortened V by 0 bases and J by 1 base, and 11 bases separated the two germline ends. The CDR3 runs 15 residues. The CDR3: CASSVGQSPSYEQYF. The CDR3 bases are TGTGCCAGCAGCGTAGGTCAGTCGCCTTCCTACGAGCAGTACTTC.

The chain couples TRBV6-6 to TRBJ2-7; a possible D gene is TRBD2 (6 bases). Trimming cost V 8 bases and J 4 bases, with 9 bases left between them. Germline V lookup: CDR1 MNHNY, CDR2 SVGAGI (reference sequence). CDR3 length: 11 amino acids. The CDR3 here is CASAGGYEQYF. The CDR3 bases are TGTGCCAGCGCCGGGGGATACGAGCAGTACTTC.

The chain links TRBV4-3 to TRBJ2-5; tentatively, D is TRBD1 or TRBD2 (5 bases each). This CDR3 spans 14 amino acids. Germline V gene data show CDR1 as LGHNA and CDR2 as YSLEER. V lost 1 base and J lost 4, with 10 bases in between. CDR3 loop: CASSQAGRGETQYF. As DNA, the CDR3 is TGCGCCAGCAGCCAAGCGGGAAGGGGAGAGACCCAGTACTTC.

CDR3 nucleotides: TGTGCCAGCACCACGGGCCGACAGCGCACAGATACGCAGTATTTT. This gives the protein CASTTGRQRTDTQYF. V usage is TRBV5-4 and J usage is TRBJ2-3; weak D call: TRBD1 (5 bases). The germline gives CDR1 SGHNT, CDR2 YYREEE (reference sequence). CDR3 size: 15 residues. The V gene lost 6 bases and the J gene lost 1 base, with 15 bases spanning the gap.

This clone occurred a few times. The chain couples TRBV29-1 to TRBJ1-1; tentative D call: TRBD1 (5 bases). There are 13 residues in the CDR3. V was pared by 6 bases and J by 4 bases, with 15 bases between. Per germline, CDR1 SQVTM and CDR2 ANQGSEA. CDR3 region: CSVSQTGLTEAFF. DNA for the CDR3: TGCAGCGTAAGCCAAACGGGACTCACTGAAGCTTTCTTT.

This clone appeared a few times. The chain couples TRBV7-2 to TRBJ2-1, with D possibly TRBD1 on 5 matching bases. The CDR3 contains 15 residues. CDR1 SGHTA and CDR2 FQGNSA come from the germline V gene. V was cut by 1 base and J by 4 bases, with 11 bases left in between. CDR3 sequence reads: CASSLEGNGYNEQFF. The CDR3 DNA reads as TGTGCCAGCAGCTTAGAGGGGAACGGGTACAATGAGCAGTTCTTC.

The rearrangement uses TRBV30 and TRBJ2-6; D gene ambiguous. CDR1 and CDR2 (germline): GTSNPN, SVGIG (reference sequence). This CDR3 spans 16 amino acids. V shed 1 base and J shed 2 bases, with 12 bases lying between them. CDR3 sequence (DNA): TGTGCCTGGAGTGAGCGCAAAACTACTGGGGCCAACGTCCTGACTTTC. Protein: CAWSERKTTGANVLTF.

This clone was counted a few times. The CDR3 is CAWSPGTSSGANVLTF. In nucleotides, the CDR3 is TGTGCCTGGAGCCCGGGGACTAGCTCTGGGGCCAACGTCCTGACTTTC. This chain connects TRBV30 to TRBJ2-6; 8 bases are a match to TRBD2. V dropped 3 bases and J dropped 0; count of bases not matched to a gene: 4. This CDR3 is 16 amino acids long. CDR1 GTSNPN and CDR2 SVGIG come from the germline V gene (reference sequence).

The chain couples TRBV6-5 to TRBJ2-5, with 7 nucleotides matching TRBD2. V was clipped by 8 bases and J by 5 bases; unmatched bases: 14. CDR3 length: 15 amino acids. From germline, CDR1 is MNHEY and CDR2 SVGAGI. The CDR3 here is CASSTNRLARETQYF. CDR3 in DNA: TGTGCCAGCTCGACTAATAGACTAGCTAGGGAGACCCAGTACTTC.

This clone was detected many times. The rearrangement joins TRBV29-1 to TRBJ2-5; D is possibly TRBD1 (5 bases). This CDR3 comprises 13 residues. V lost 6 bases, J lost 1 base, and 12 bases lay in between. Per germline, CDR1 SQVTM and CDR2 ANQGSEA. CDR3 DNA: TGCAGCGTCGCCAGGGCCCTCCAAGAGACCCAGTACTTC. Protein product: CSVARALQETQYF.

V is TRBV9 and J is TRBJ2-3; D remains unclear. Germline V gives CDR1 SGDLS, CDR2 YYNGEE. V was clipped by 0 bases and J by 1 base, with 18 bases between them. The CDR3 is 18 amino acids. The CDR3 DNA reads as TGTGCCAGCAGCGTAGATTCCAGTACTACCTGGGGCACAGATACGCAGTATTTT. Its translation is CASSVDSSTTWGTDTQYF.

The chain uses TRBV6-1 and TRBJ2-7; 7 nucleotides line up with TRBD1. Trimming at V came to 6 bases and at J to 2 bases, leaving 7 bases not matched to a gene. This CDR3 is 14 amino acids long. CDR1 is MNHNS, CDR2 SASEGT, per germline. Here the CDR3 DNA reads TGTGCCAGCAGCGCCTACAGGGGACCCTACGAGCAGTACTTC. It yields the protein CASSAYRGPYEQYF.

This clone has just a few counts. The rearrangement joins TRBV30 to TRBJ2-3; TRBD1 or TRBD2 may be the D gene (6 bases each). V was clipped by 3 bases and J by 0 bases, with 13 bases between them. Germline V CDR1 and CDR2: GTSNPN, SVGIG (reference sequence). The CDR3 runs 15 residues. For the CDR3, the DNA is TGTGCCTGGAGCCCCCGGGGGCCTAGCACAGATACGCAGTATTTT. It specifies CAWSPRGPSTDTQYF.

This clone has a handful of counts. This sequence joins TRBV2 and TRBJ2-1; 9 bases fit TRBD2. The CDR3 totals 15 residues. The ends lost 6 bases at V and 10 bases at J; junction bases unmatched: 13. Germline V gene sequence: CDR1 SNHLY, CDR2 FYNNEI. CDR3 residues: CASSLSGSAGSEQFF. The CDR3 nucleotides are TGTGCCAGCAGCCTTAGCGGGAGTGCCGGGAGCGAGCAGTTCTTC.

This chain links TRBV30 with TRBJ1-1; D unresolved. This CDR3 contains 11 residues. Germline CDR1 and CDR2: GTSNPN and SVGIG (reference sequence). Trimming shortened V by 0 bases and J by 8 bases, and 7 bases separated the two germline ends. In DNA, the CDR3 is TGTGCCTGGAGTGTACTGTCCGAAGCTTTCTTT. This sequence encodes CAWSVLSEAFF.

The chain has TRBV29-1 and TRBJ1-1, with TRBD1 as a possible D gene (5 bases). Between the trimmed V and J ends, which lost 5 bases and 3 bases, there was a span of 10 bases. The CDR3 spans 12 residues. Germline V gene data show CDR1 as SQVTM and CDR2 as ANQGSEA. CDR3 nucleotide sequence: TGCAGCGTTCGAAGGGGTGACACTGAAGCTTTCTTT. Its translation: CSVRRGDTEAFF.

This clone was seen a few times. CDR3: CASRKSGGRAGELFF. CDR3 DNA: TGTGCCAGCAGGAAGTCTGGCGGGAGGGCCGGGGAGCTGTTTTTT. The rearrangement links TRBV28 to TRBJ2-2; TRBD2 matches 9 bases. Germline loops: CDR1 MDHEN, CDR2 SYDVKM. The CDR3 covers 15 residues. With 6 bases clipped from V and 6 bases from J, the junction kept 8 bases outside the gene matches.

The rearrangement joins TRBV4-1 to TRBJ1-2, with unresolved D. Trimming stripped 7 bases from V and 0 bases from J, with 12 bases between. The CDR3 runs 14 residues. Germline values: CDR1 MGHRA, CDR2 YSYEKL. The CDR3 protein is CASTAPYSNYGYTF. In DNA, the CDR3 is TGCGCCAGCACCGCACCATACTCTAACTATGGCTACACCTTC.

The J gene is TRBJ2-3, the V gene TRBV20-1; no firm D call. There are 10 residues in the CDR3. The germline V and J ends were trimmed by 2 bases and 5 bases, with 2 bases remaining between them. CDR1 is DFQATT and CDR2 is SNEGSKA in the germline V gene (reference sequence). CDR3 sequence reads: CSARRDTQYF. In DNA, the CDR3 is TGCAGTGCTAGACGAGATACGCAGTATTTT.